This record concerns one T cell receptor (beta chain) sequence. Its antigen is still unknown. The sample comes from a study of Ad26.COV2.S vaccination and SARS-CoV-2 variants. Whole-study findings and limits: The analyses of TCR breadth and depth may have understated the size of total T cell responses. Comparable non-spike TCR breadth was observed in vaccine and placebo recipients. Spike-specific CD8+ and CD4+ T cell responses reportedly showed substantial breadth after vaccination.

Sequencing used immunoSEQ multiplex PCR; TCRdb keeps in-frame clones, though not all of them. The data show roughly 180,000 clones, with around 85% seen just once and roughly 6% held by the top ten. V lost 2 bases, J lost 5 bases, and 14 bases lay in between. Germline V gene lookup returns CDR1 SEHNR and CDR2 FQNEAQ (reference sequence). This CDR3 has 15 amino acids. Sequencing used peripheral blood, obtained after recovery from COVID-19. V and J are TRBV7-9 and TRBJ2-3; possibly TRBD2 for D (6 bases). The TCR sequence derives from a human donor who had recovered from COVID-19. The CDR3 is CASSLPVGGGDTQYF. In DNA form, the CDR3 reads TGTGCCAGCAGCTTACCCGTGGGGGGAGGAGATACGCAGTATTTT.